This T cell receptor (beta chain) was identified during a study of T cells in Graves' hyperthyroidism and ophthalmopathy. Study conclusions and caveats: Separating ophthalmopathy from stable hyperthyroidism was achieved by a 13 V-J model. Expanded thyroid clonotypes (above 0.001) were mostly also found in blood.

Using RNA transcripts as the source, TCR beta CDR3 regions were amplified. RT-PCR in the first round (using the HTBI primer set) targeted the TCR CDR3. TCRdb reprocessed the multiplex PCR reads via MiXCR and lists one record per CDR3 protein. The data hold 350,000 to 400,000 distinct CDR3 sequences, with about a fifth observed a single time. The CDR3 runs 14 residues. Germline CDR1 is KGHSH and CDR2 is LQKENI. J gave up 3 bases and V 6 bases, and 4 bases lay outside the gene matches. As concerns this clonotype: Antigen: not known.

Stable Graves' hyperthyroidism denoted no ophthalmopathy progression over 18 months. Diagnoses were established using clinical symptoms, serum thyroxine and TRAb, thyroid ultrasound and orbital computed tomography. The specimen was blood. The chain is built from TRBV18 and TRBJ2-2, with 7 bases that match TRBD1. The receptor comes from a woman between 18 and 30 years old with Graves' hyperthyroidism. The CDR3 coding sequence is TGTGCCAGCTCGCATCAGGGGGACACCGGGGAGCTGTTTTTT. Translated, it gives CASSHQGDTGELFF. Full variable domain (rest looked up from reference TRBV18 and TRBJ2-2): NAGVMQNPRHLVRRRGQEARLRCSPMKGHSHVYWYRQLPEEGLKFMVYLQKENIIDESGMPKERFSAEFPKEGPSILRIQQVVRGDSAAYFCASSHQGDTGELFFGEGSRLTVL.